These 5 T cell receptor beta chains came from one sample sequenced in a study of T cell responses to AZD1222 COVID-19 vaccine. Produced via immunoSEQ multiplex PCR; TCRdb's table is partial and in-frame only. The sample lists 110,000 to 150,000 clones, 92% occurring once. Specimen: peripheral blood, collected 28 days after the second AZD1222 dose. These receptors were collected from an adult who received the AZD1222 COVID-19 vaccine.

DNA of the CDR3: TGTGCCACCAGCCAGGACAGCTATGGCTACACCTTC. Translation: CATSQDSYGYTF. This chain connects TRBV15 to TRBJ1-2; D might be TRBD1 (6 bases). The germline V gene has CDR1 LNHNV and CDR2 YYDKDF (reference sequence). The CDR3 is made up of 12 amino acids. V lost 5 bases and J 4 bases, leaving 8 bases between the germline ends. Full variable domain (rest looked up from reference TRBV15 and TRBJ1-2): DAMVIQNPRYQVTQFGKPVTLSCSQTLNHNVMYWYQQKSSQAPKLLFHYYDKDFNNEADTPDNFQSRRPNTSFCFLDIRSPGLGDTAMYLCATSQDSYGYTFGSGTRLTVV.

This rearrangement joins TRBV28 to TRBJ1-1; the D gene is possibly TRBD1 (5 bases). The CDR3 spans 12 residues. The V end was cut by 4 bases, the J end by 6 bases, with 9 bases between. CDR1 is MDHEN, CDR2 SYDVKM, per germline. As DNA, the CDR3 is TGTGCCAGCAGTTCGGGGGGGGCTGAAGCTTTCTTT. Translating it yields CASSSGGAEAFF.

The chain uses TRBV12-3 or TRBV12-4 and TRBJ2-3, with D uncertain. The CDR3 totals 13 residues. Deletions cut 4 bases from V and 4 bases from J, with 9 bases between. CDR3 loop: CASSYLGADTQYF. DNA for the CDR3: TGTGCCAGCAGTTATCTGGGCGCAGATACGCAGTATTTT.

The V call is TRBV7-2, the J call TRBJ1-3; TRBD1 matches 9 bases. In germline, CDR1 is SGHTA, CDR2 FQGNSA. The CDR3 is 14 amino acids. The junction had 0 bases not matched to a gene; V was cut back by 4 bases and J by 2 bases. CDR3 protein: CASSWDRAGNTIYF. The CDR3 nucleotides are TGTGCCAGCAGCTGGGACAGGGCTGGAAACACCATATATTTT.

V gene TRBV5-6 combines with J gene TRBJ2-7; D might be TRBD2 (6 bases). Germline V CDR1 and CDR2: SGHDT, YYEEEE. Deletions cut 0 bases from V and 2 bases from J, with 9 bases between. There are 14 residues in the CDR3. The CDR3 DNA follows: TGTGCCAGCAGCTTGGCGGAGGGTACCTACGAGCAGTACTTC. Translated, it gives CASSLAEGTYEQYF.